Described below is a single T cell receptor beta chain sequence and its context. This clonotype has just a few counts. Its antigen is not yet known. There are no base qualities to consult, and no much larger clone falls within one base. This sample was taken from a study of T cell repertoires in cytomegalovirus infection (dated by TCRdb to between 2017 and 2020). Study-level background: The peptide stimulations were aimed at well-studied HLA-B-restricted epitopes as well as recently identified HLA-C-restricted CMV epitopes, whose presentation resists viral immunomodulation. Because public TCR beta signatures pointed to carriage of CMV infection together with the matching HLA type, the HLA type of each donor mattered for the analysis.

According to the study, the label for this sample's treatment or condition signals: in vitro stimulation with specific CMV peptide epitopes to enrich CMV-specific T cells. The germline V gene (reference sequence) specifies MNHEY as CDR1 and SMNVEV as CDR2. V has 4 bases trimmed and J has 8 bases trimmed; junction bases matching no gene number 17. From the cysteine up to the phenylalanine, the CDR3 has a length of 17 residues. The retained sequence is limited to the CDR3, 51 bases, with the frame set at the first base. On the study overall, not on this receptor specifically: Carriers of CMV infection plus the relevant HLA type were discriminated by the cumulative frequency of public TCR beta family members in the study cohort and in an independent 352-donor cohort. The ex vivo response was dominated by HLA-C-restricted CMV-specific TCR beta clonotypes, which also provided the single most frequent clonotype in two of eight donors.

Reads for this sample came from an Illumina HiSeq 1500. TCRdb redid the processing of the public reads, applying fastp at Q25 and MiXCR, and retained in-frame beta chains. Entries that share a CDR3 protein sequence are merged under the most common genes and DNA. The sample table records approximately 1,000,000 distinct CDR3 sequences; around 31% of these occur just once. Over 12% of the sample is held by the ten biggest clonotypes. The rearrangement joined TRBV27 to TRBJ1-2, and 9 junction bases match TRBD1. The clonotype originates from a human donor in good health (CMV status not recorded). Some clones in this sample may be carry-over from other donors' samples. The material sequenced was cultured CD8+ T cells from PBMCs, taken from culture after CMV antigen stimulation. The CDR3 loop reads CASSSLTGGAPDTGYTF. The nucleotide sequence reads TGTGCCAGCAGTTCCTTGACAGGGGGAGCTCCGGACACGGGCTACACCTTC.